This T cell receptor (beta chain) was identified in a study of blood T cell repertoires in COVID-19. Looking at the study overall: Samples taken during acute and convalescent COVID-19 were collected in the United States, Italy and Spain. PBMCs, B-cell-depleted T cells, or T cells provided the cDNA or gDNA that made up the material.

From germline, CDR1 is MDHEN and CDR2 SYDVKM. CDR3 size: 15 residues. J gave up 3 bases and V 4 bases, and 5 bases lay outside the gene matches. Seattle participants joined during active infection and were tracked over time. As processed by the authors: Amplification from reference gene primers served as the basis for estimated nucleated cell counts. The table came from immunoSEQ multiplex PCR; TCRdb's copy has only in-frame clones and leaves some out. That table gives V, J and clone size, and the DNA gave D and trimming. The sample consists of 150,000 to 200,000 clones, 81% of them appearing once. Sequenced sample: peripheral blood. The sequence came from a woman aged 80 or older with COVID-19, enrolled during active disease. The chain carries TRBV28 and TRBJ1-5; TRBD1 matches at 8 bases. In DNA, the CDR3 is TGTGCCAGCAGTTCGACAGGGGTGGCCAATCAGCCCCAGCATTTT. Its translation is CASSSTGVANQPQHF. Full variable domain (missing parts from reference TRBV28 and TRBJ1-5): DVKVTQSSRYLVKRTGEKVFLECVQDMDHENMFWYRQDPGLGLRLIYFSYDVKMKEKGDIPEGYSVSREKKERFSLILESASTNQTSMYLCASSSTGVANQPQHFGDGTRLSIL.